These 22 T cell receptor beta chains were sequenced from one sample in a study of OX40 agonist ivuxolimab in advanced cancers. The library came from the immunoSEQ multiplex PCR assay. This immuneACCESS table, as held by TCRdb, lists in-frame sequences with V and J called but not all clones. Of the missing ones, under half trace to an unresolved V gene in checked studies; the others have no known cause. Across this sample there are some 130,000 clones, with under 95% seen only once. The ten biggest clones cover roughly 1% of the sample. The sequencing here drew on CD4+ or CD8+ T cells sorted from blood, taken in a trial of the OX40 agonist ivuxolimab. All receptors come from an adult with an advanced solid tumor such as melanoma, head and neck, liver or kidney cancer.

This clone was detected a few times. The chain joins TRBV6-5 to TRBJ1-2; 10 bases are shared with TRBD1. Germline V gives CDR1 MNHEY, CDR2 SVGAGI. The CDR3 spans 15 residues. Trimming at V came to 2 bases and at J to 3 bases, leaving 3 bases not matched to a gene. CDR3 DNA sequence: TGTGCCAGCAGTTACGACAGGGGGCAGGACTATGGCTACACCTTC. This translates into CASSYDRGQDYGYTF.

Here the CDR3 reads CATSITGNTIYF. CDR3 coding DNA: TGTGCCACCAGCATAACAGGAAACACCATATATTTT. The chain recombines TRBV15 with TRBJ1-3; D remains ambiguous. The CDR3 sequence is 12 residues long. Per the germline V gene, CDR1 is LNHNV and CDR2 is YYDKDF (reference sequence). The V gene lost 4 bases and the J gene lost 4 bases, with 5 bases spanning the gap. The full variable domain, completed using reference TRBV15 and TRBJ1-3, is DAMVIQNPRYQVTQFGKPVTLSCSQTLNHNVMYWYQQKSSQAPKLLFHYYDKDFNNEADTPDNFQSRRPNTSFCFLDIRSPGLGDTAMYLCATSITGNTIYFGEGSWLTVV.

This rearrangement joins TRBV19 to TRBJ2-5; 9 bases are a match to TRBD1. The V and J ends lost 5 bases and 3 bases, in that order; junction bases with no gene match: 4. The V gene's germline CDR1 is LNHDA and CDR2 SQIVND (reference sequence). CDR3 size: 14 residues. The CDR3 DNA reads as TGTGCCAGTAGTTCAGACAGGGGGAAAGAGACCCAGTACTTC. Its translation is CASSSDRGKETQYF.

The CDR3 DNA reads as TGTGCCATCAGTGAGTCTAGGACAGGGGGAGGCTACACCTTC. Its protein is CAISESRTGGGYTF. The chain links TRBV10-3 to TRBJ1-2; 10 bases match TRBD1. The germline V gene encodes CDR1 ENHRY and CDR2 SYGVKD. The CDR3 consists of 14 residues. J lost 8 bases, V lost 0 bases, and 3 bases had no gene match.

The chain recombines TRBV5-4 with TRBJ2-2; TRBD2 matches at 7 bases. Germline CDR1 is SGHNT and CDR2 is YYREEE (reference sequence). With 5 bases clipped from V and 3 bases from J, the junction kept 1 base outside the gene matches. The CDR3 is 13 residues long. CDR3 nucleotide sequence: TGTGCCAGCAGGCGGGAGTACACCGGGGAGCTGTTTTTT. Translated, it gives CASRREYTGELFF.

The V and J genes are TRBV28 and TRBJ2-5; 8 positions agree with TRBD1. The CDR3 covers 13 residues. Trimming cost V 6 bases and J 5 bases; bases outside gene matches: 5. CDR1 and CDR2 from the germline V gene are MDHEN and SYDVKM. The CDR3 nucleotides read TGTGCCAGCAGCTCAGGGGGCAGGGAGACCCAGTACTTC. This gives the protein CASSSGGRETQYF.

The CDR3 DNA reads TGTGCCAGCAGTCCCGGGACGGCGGCCGGAAACACCATATATTTT. Its translation: CASSPGTAAGNTIYF. The gene calls are TRBV28 and TRBJ1-3; tentative D call: TRBD1 (5 bases). The CDR3 totals 15 residues. Germline lookup yields CDR1 MDHEN and CDR2 SYDVKM. Between the trimmed V and J ends, which lost 5 bases and 4 bases, there was a span of 15 bases.

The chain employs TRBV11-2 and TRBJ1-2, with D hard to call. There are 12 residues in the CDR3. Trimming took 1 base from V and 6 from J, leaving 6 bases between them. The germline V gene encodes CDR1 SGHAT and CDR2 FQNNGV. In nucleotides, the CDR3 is TGTGCCAGCAGCTTAGGATTCGATGGCTACACCTTC. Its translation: CASSLGFDGYTF. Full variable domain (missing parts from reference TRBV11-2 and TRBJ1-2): EAGVAQSPRYKIIEKRQSVAFWCNPISGHATLYWYQQILGQGPKLLIQFQNNGVVDDSQLPKDRFSAERLKGVDSTLKIQPAKLEDSAVYLCASSLGFDGYTFGSGTRLTVV.

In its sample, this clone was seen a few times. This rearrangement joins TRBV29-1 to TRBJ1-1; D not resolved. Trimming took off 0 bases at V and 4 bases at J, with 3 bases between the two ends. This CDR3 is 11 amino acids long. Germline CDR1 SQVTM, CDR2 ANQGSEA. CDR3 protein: CSVEDSTEAFF. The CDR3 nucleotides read TGCAGCGTTGAAGATAGCACTGAAGCTTTCTTT.

The CDR3 here is CASSPEVGGEQFF. The CDR3 region has the DNA TGTGCCAGCAGCCCCGAGGTAGGAGGTGAGCAGTTCTTC. The J gene is TRBJ2-1, the V gene TRBV9; D perhaps matches TRBD2 (5 bases). CDR1 is SGDLS, CDR2 YYNGEE, per germline. Trimming stripped 4 bases from V and 9 bases from J, with 14 bases between. CDR3 size: 13 residues.

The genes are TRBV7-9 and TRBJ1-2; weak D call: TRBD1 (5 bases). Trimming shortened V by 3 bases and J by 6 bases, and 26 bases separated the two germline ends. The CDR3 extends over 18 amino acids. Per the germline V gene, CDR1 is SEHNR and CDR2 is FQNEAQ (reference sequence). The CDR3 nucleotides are TGTGCCAGCAGCTTCGCCGGCTCACAGGCCCTTCTCGCGGATGGCTACACCTTC. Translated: CASSFAGSQALLADGYTF.

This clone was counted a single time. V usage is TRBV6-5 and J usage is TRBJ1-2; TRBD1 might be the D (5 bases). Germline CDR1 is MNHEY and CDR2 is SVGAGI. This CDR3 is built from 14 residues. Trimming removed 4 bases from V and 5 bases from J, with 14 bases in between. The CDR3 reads CASSSRRGPYGYTF. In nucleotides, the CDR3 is TGTGCCAGCAGTTCCCGGCGGGGACCTTATGGCTACACCTTC.

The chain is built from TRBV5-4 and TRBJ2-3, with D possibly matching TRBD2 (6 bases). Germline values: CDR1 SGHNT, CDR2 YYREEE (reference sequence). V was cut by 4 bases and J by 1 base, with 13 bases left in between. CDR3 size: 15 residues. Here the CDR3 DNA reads TGTGCCAGCAGCATGGTGGGGACTGGCACAGATACGCAGTATTTT. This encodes CASSMVGTGTDTQYF.

The CDR3 DNA sequence: TGTGCCAGCAGCCAGTATACTGGACAGGGCAGTGGCAATGAGCAGTTCTTC. Its translation: CASSQYTGQGSGNEQFF. V usage is TRBV4-2 and J usage is TRBJ2-1, with TRBD1 matching 8 bases. CDR1 is LGHNA and CDR2 is YNFKEQ in the germline V gene. The CDR3 has 17 amino acids. Unmatched junction bases numbered 13, after V lost 3 bases and J lost 6 bases.

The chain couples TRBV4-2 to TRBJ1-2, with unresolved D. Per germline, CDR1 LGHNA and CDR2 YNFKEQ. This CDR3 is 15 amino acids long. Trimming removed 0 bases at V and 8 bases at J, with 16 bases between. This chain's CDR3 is CASSQDATNPAGYTF. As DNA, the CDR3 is TGTGCCAGCAGCCAAGATGCGACGAACCCGGCGGGCTACACCTTC.

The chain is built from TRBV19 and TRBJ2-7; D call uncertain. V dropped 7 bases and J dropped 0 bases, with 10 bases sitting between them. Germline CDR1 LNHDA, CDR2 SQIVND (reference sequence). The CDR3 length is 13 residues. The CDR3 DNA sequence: TGTGCCAGTACCCCTAACAACTCCTACGAGCAGTACTTC. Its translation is CASTPNNSYEQYF.

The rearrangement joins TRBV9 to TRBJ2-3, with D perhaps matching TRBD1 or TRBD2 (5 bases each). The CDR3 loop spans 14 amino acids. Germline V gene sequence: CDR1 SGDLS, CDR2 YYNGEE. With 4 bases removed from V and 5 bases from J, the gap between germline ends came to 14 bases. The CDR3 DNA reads TGTGCCAGCAGCCGGGACGGGCGCCGAGATACGCAGTATTTT. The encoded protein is CASSRDGRRDTQYF.

The DNA for the CDR3 is TGTGCCAGCAGCTTGGAGTTAGGCAGCTCCTACGAGCAGTACTTC. Translating gives CASSLELGSSYEQYF. The rearrangement uses TRBV5-4 and TRBJ2-7; no definite D call. CDR1 SGHNT and CDR2 YYREEE come from the germline V gene (reference sequence). The CDR3 has 15 residues. V dropped 0 bases and J dropped 0 bases, with 10 bases sitting between them.

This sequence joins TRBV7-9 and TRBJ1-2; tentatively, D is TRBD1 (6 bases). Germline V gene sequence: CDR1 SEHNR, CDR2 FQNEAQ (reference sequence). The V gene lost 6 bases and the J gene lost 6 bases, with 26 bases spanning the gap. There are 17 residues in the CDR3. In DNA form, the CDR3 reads TGTGCCAGCAGTCCCACGTCCGGGACAAGCTTTGCGGATGGCTACACCTTC. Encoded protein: CASSPTSGTSFADGYTF.

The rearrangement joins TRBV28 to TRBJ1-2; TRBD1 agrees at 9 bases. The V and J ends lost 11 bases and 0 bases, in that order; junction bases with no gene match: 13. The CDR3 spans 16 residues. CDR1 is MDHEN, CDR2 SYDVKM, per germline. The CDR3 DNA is TGTGCCGCAATGGGACAGGGACCAACGGCTAACTATGGCTACACCTTC. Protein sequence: CAAMGQGPTANYGYTF.

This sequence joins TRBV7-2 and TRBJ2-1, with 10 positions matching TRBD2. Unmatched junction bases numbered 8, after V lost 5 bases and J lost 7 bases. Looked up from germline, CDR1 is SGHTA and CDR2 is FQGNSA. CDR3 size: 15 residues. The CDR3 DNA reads TGTGCCAGCAGCAAGGGACTAGCGCCCTCGAATGAGCAGTTCTTC. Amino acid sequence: CASSKGLAPSNEQFF.

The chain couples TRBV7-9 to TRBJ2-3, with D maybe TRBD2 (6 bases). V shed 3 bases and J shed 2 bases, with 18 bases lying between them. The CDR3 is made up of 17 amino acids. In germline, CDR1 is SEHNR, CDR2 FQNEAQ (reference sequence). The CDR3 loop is CASSLVSGAWVTDTQYF. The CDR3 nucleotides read TGTGCCAGCAGCTTGGTCTCGGGAGCATGGGTCACAGATACGCAGTATTTT.